This entry lists 22 T cell receptor beta chains sequenced from one sample in a study of technical replicates of blood from several donors. Some clones are missing from TCRdb's copy, which holds only in-frame ones; the method was immunoSEQ multiplex PCR. The table includes roughly 81,000 clones, around 97% detected once. Sample: T cells isolated from PBMCs. These receptors came from a human donor in good health.

The chain couples TRBV5-5 to TRBJ1-6; 9 positions agree with TRBD1. This CDR3 has 14 amino acids. With V trimmed by 2 bases and J by 9 bases, 3 bases remained unmatched. Germline CDR1 and CDR2: SGHKS and YYEKEE (reference sequence). CDR3 DNA: TGTGCCAGCAGCTTAGGGACAGGGTCTTCACCCCTCCACTTT. Translated: CASSLGTGSSPLHF.

The genes are TRBV29-1 and TRBJ2-2; 11 bases match TRBD1. This CDR3 contains 14 residues. Germline CDR1 is SQVTM and CDR2 is ANQGSEA. V gave up 3 bases and J gave up 6 bases; unmatched junction bases: 3. CDR3 nucleotide sequence: TGCAGCGTTGAGGGACAGGGGGATCCCGGGGAGCTGTTTTTT. This encodes CSVEGQGDPGELFF.

The gene calls are TRBV19 and TRBJ2-7, with 7 bases that match TRBD1. The CDR3 extends over 15 amino acids. The ends lost 7 bases at V and 6 bases at J; junction bases unmatched: 15. Looked up from germline, CDR1 is LNHDA and CDR2 is SQIVND (reference sequence). CDR3 nucleotide sequence: TGTGCCAGTAAGGACAGGCCATGGGACAGTTCCGAGCAGTACTTC. It codes for CASKDRPWDSSEQYF.

V is TRBV30 and J is TRBJ2-3; 11 positions match TRBD1. V lost 3 bases to trimming and J lost 8 bases; unmatched junction nucleotides: 4. CDR1 GTSNPN and CDR2 SVGIG come from the germline V gene (reference sequence). CDR3 length: 13 residues. The CDR3 region has the DNA TGTGCCTGGAGAGGACAGGGGGCGCCTACGCAGTATTTT. It encodes CAWRGQGAPTQYF.

The chain uses TRBV25-1 and TRBJ2-3, with unresolved D. Between the trimmed V and J ends, which lost 2 bases and 4 bases, there was a span of 7 bases. The CDR3 contains 13 residues. CDR1 is MGHDK, CDR2 SYGVNS, per germline. The CDR3 DNA is TGTGCCAGCAGTGAACTACAGTCAGATACGCAGTATTTT. Translated, it gives CASSELQSDTQYF. Filled out from reference TRBV25-1 and TRBJ2-3, the complete variable domain reads EADIYQTPRYLVIGTGKKITLECSQTMGHDKMYWYQQDPGMELHLIHYSYGVNSTEKGDLSSESTVSRIRTEHFPLTLESARPSHTSQYLCASSELQSDTQYFGPGTRLTVL.

This chain uses TRBV11-2 with TRBJ2-7, with D possibly TRBD1 on 6 matching bases. Per the germline V gene, CDR1 is SGHAT and CDR2 is FQNNGV. The length of the CDR3 is 13 residues. Between the trimmed V and J ends, which lost 0 bases and 4 bases, there was a span of 7 bases. The CDR3 region has the DNA TGTGCCAGCAGCTTAGATACAGGGTACGAGCAGTACTTC. Translation gives CASSLDTGYEQYF.

The chain recombines TRBV14 with TRBJ2-5; D unclear. CDR3 length: 14 amino acids. Trimming took off 0 bases at V and 4 bases at J, with 9 bases between the two ends. Germline CDR1 reads SGHDN; CDR2 reads FVKESK. This chain's CDR3 is CASSQDRYPETQYF. The CDR3, as DNA: TGTGCCAGCAGCCAAGATAGATATCCAGAGACCCAGTACTTC. The complete variable domain, with remaining parts taken from reference TRBV14 and TRBJ2-5, reads EAGVTQFPSHSVIEKGQTVTLRCDPISGHDNLYWYRRVMGKEIKFLLHFVKESKQDESGMPNNRFLAERTGGTYSTLKVQPAELEDSGVYFCASSQDRYPETQYFGPGTRLLVL.

The V and J genes are TRBV5-1 and TRBJ1-2; weak D call: TRBD1 (5 bases). Germline V gene data show CDR1 as SGHRS and CDR2 as YFSETQ. The V gene lost 4 bases and the J gene lost 0 bases, with 19 bases spanning the gap. The CDR3 loop spans 17 amino acids. The CDR3 DNA reads as TGCGCCAGCAGCCAACAGAGGGGTGCGGGACCTAACTATGGCTACACCTTC. It codes for CASSQQRGAGPNYGYTF.

The chain employs TRBV6-5 and TRBJ1-2; 7 bases agree with TRBD1. The germline V gene has CDR1 MNHEY and CDR2 SVGAGI. Trimming cost V 0 bases and J 6 bases; bases outside gene matches: 4. This CDR3 is 14 amino acids long. In nucleotides, the CDR3 is TGTGCCAGCAGTTACTCACAGGGGAGTCATGGCTACACCTTC. Protein: CASSYSQGSHGYTF.

The genes are TRBV29-1 and TRBJ1-2; 7 nucleotides agree with TRBD1. Germline CDR1 SQVTM, CDR2 ANQGSEA. This CDR3 has 14 amino acids. After removal of 3 bases from V and 2 bases from J, the junction contained 6 bases not matched to a gene. CDR3 DNA sequence: TGCAGCGTTGATGTGGACAGGTCCAACTATGGCTACACCTTC. This gives the protein CSVDVDRSNYGYTF.

The chain uses TRBV9 and TRBJ1-1; 10 bases are a match to TRBD1. V lost 0 bases, J lost 0 bases, and 8 bases stayed unmatched. Per germline, CDR1 SGDLS and CDR2 YYNGEE. The CDR3 has 18 residues. The DNA of the CDR3 is TGTGCCAGCAGCGTAGCTTTCCGGACAGGGGGGATGAACACTGAAGCTTTCTTT. It encodes CASSVAFRTGGMNTEAFF. Using reference TRBV9 and TRBJ1-1 for the parts outside the CDR3, the full variable domain is DSGVTQTPKHLITATGQRVTLRCSPRSGDLSVYWYQQSLDQGLQFLIQYYNGEERAKGNILERFSAQQFPDLHSELNLSSLELGDSALYFCASSVAFRTGGMNTEAFFGQGTRLTVV.

This sequence joins TRBV5-1 and TRBJ1-6, with 7 nucleotides matching TRBD1. The trim removed 0 bases at V and 7 bases at J, leaving 7 bases unmatched. CDR1 is SGHRS, CDR2 YFSETQ, per germline. The CDR3 contains 16 residues. The DNA for the CDR3 is TGCGCCAGCAGCTTGGCCGGGGGACAGCCGAATTCACCCCTCCACTTT. This gives the protein CASSLAGGQPNSPLHF.

This rearrangement joins TRBV19 to TRBJ2-7; 11 bases are shared with TRBD2. The CDR3 length is 14 residues. In germline, CDR1 is LNHDA, CDR2 SQIVND (reference sequence). The ends lost 4 bases at V and 3 bases at J; junction bases unmatched: 2. The CDR3 sequence is CASSRTSGGYEQYF. The CDR3 DNA reads TGTGCCAGTAGTAGAACTAGCGGGGGCTACGAGCAGTACTTC.

The chain is built from TRBV6-6 and TRBJ1-3; D is undetermined. Per the germline V gene, CDR1 is MNHNY and CDR2 is SVGAGI (reference sequence). The CDR3 contains 14 residues. V shed 6 bases and J shed 0 bases, with 9 bases lying between them. The DNA for the CDR3 is TGTGCCAGCAGAGCCGGAGTCTCTGGAAACACCATATATTTT. Translation: CASRAGVSGNTIYF.

V is TRBV5-6 and J is TRBJ2-7; 9 nucleotides line up with TRBD2. V shed 5 bases, J shed 0 bases, and the junction held 3 bases outside the gene matches. There are 14 residues in the CDR3. The V gene's germline CDR1 is SGHDT and CDR2 YYEEEE. The CDR3 is CASRRLADSYEQYF. The CDR3 nucleotides are TGTGCCAGCAGAAGACTAGCGGACTCCTACGAGCAGTACTTC.

A single count supports this clone. The chain couples TRBV7-9 to TRBJ1-2; 10 bases are shared with TRBD1. V trimming: 6 bases; J trimming: 3 bases; junction bases outside the gene matches: 10. CDR1 is SEHNR, CDR2 FQNEAQ, per germline (reference sequence). The CDR3 is made up of 16 amino acids. CDR3: CASSNTGTGEDYGYTF. The CDR3 bases are TGTGCCAGCAGTAATACCGGGACAGGGGAGGACTATGGCTACACCTTC.

V usage is TRBV15 and J usage is TRBJ1-2, with D unresolved. CDR1 and CDR2 from the germline V gene are LNHNV and YYDKDF (reference sequence). This CDR3 contains 13 residues. V was shortened by 4 bases and J by 4 bases, with 10 bases between the two germline ends. The CDR3 DNA is TGTGCCACCAGCAACCCTTCGGTCTATGGCTACACCTTC. Translation: CATSNPSVYGYTF.

The chain links TRBV12-5 to TRBJ1-2; a possible D gene is TRBD1 (6 bases). V lost 2 bases, J lost 3 bases, and 28 bases lay in between. This CDR3 has 20 amino acids. Germline V lookup: CDR1 LGHNT, CDR2 FRNRAP. CDR3 sequence (DNA): TGTGCTAGTGGTTTGCCATCGGGGGGGCTCGGAGAAAGGAAGGACTATGGCTACACCTTC. Protein: CASGLPSGGLGERKDYGYTF.

The J gene is TRBJ1-2, the V gene TRBV7-2; 7 bases match TRBD1. Germline CDR1 is SGHTA and CDR2 is FQGNSA. V gave up 1 base and J gave up 2 bases; unmatched junction bases: 13. The CDR3 runs to 18 residues. CDR3 in DNA: TGTGCCAGCAGCTTAGGAGCCAAAGGGACAGACTCCAACTATGGCTACACCTTC. This encodes CASSLGAKGTDSNYGYTF.

The rearrangement joins TRBV11-2 to TRBJ1-1, with D perhaps TRBD1 (6 bases). Trimming took 0 bases from V and 1 from J, leaving 15 bases between them. The CDR3 covers 17 residues. CDR1 SGHAT and CDR2 FQNNGV come from the germline V gene. The CDR3 loop reads CASSLDAWDMSNTEAFF. CDR3 bases: TGTGCCAGCAGCTTAGACGCCTGGGACATGTCGAACACTGAAGCTTTCTTT.

The genes are TRBV5-1 and TRBJ2-7; weak D call: TRBD1 (5 bases). The CDR3 extends over 18 amino acids. The germline V and J ends were trimmed by 4 bases and 5 bases, with 28 bases remaining between them. The V gene's germline CDR1 is SGHRS and CDR2 YFSETQ. As DNA, the CDR3 is TGCGCCAGCAGCCTGCCACCGGACAAACGCATTGGGGCCAACGAGCAGTACTTC. It specifies CASSLPPDKRIGANEQYF.

Written as DNA, the CDR3 is TGCGCCAGCAGAGCGGGTGCGGGGCGGCAGTTCTTC. This codes for CASRAGAGRQFF. The rearrangement links TRBV5-1 to TRBJ2-1, with a weak D call TRBD2 (6 bases). Germline V lookup: CDR1 SGHRS, CDR2 YFSETQ. The CDR3 is 12 residues long. Trimming took off 5 bases at V and 12 bases at J, with 15 bases between the two ends.